This TCR beta chain was captured by sequencing in a study of blood T cell repertoires in COVID-19 (dated by TCRdb to 2020 to 2021). Broadly, across the study: The collaborator samples originated in the United States, Italy and Spain and spanned the acute and convalescent phases of COVID-19. Subjects who had been exposed to COVID-19, were actively infected with it, or had recovered from it provided the deeply sampled blood TCRbeta repertoires that made up the dataset. Samples were obtained from the ongoing ImmuneRACE study (first 160 participants) and from about 1,300 subjects provided by 6 global collaborators. The repertoires were released in a freely available public database meant as a resource for research on the immune response to SARS-CoV-2. The prospective study material was composed of cDNA or gDNA derived from T cells, B-cell-depleted T cells, or PBMCs. Where HLA class I and class II types were available, the types were taken from metadata supplied by the sample provider, not from assay-based typing. Nearly every sample came with metadata listing a de-identified subject ID, COVID-19 status, age in years and sex.

TCRbeta CDR3 regions were amplified from genomic DNA using the immunoSEQ Assay, a bias-controlled multiplex PCR. The source study handled its data this way. Nucleated cell counts per sample were estimated from amplification of reference gene primers within the assay. To quantify the absolute abundance of each unique TCRbeta CDR3 rearrangement, sequence reads were collapsed and filtered. Productive Simpson clonality was computed per sample as the square root of Simpson's diversity index over productive rearrangements. TCRdb stores this immuneACCESS table with in-frame sequences only. Part of the clones is absent; in the studies checked, under half of the shortfall reflects unresolved V genes, and no reason is known for the rest. That table supplies the V and J calls and clone size; D and trimming were determined from the DNA. A total of 200,000 to 300,000 clones appear in this sample, about 86% of them only once. The ten largest clones take up just under 2% of the sample.

About this clone itself: The specificity of this receptor is unknown. Base qualities are not at hand, and no much larger clone is one base apart.

Study-wide conclusions, independent of this receptor: Clinical and demographic metadata were provided uncurated, with the amount varying by source and participant.

Whole blood was collected in K2EDTA tubes by collaborating institutions according to the institutions' own protocols. For TCRbeta analysis, collaborators shipped samples as frozen whole blood, isolated PBMCs, or DNA extracted from either of those sample types. The CDR3 runs 14 residues from the cysteine to the phenylalanine. The read is trimmed to its CDR3 DNA, 42 bases read in frame from base 1. V loses 6 bases of germline sequence and J loses 3 bases, and the interval between the two ends is 15 bases. In the germline V gene, CDR1 corresponds to MGHDK and CDR2 to SYGVNS. The chain is made from TRBV25-1 and TRBJ2-7; TRBD2 is a weak D gene call, 6 bases matching. The TCR sequence derives from a man between 25 and 39 years old with active or convalescent COVID-19. The sample was peripheral blood. In nucleotide form, the sequence is TGTGCCAGCAGAGCTGGGCGGGGCCACTACGAGCAGTACTTC. This codes for CASRAGRGHYEQYF.